One TCR beta chain is described in this entry. This clone is a singleton in its sample. It has no known antigen specificity. Nothing much larger sits one base from this clone, and base qualities are not available. This sample is part of a study of PD-L1 blockade in urothelial cancer (dated by TCRdb to 2016 to 2017). Some background on the complete study: Every patient began therapy in about 2014 and was given atezolizumab 1,200 mg intravenously every 3 weeks. About 90% of the 29 patients were males with bladder-origin urothelial cancer, and about two thirds of the roughly 30 reported a prior smoking history. An ECOG performance status of 0 or 1 was recorded for the patients, and 0 to 3 prior chemotherapy regimens had been received by the patients. Blood samples were analyzed at two time points: 3 weeks after treatment start (second dose) and 6 weeks after treatment start. A median of around 150,000 T cells and approximately 83,000 unique TCRs was obtained from blood samples, and a median clonality of 0.080 was observed. Somatic, immune and clinical correlates of response to PD-L1 blockade with atezolizumab in urothelial cancer were the focus of an exploratory multi-omic analysis. TCR sequencing covered pretreatment tumor samples and matched, serially collected peripheral blood taken before and after atezolizumab treatment. Progression-free survival longer than 6 months counted as durable clinical benefit, and TCR features were additionally tested against both progression-free and overall survival. In the same patients, whole exome sequencing and RNA sequencing of pretreatment tumors were performed in addition to TCR sequencing. Several patients reached durable clinical benefit, while about 20 patients did not. Just over 28 patients had pretreatment blood TCR-seq, some 25 had at least one posttreatment blood collection, and some 25 had tumor TCR-seq. Paper-wide results and their limitations: Greater expansion of tumor-associated TCR clones in peripheral blood 3 weeks after the start of treatment was observed in patients with durable benefit (n of about 20, p = 0.022). A pretreatment peripheral blood TCR clonality below the median was linked to improved progression-free and overall survival. Because the sample size was small (n ≈ 29) and many exploratory analyses were performed, the results are intended to be hypothesis-generating.

The CDR3 holds 15 amino acids from the cysteine to the phenylalanine. Just CDR3 DNA is preserved here, 45 bases in frame from base 1. According to the germline V gene (reference sequence), CDR1 reads SEHNR and CDR2 reads FQNEAQ. The germline V end is reduced by 2 bases and the J end by 5 bases; junction bases left unmatched: 3. To estimate absolute template abundance from read counts, synthetic TCR analog templates were spiked into each PCR. Using the immunoSEQ assay, TCRbeta CDR3 regions were amplified from genomic DNA with bias-controlled V and J gene primers. Rearranged TCRbeta segments were sequenced at approximately 20X coverage. The paper's data handling went like this. Sequencing errors were corrected by clustering, and CDR3s were annotated against IMGT so that V, D and J genes could be assigned. Out-of-frame and stop-codon sequences were excluded, and only productive TCRbeta rearrangements were used in downstream analyses. Clonality was computed as one minus Shannon entropy normalized by the log of the number of unique productive sequences. Clones differing between time points or between blood and tumor were identified by Fisher's exact test with Benjamini-Hochberg correction at adjusted p below 0.01. Imported from immuneACCESS, the table was reduced by TCRdb to in-frame sequences with V and J called. These copies leave out some clones; in studies compared against another copy, an unresolved V gene accounts for under half, and the cause of the remainder is not known. The D gene and trimming were derived from the DNA, and the V and J assignments and clone size from that table. In this sample the table shows 45,000 to 50,000 clones, approximately 78% of which occur a single time. In total, the top ten clones hold about 1.7% of the sample.

According to the study, the label for this sample's time point signals: pretreatment peripheral blood. A cohort of more than 25 patients with locally advanced or metastatic urothelial carcinoma, treated at Memorial Sloan Kettering on a trial protocol, was included. Peripheral blood mononuclear cells were collected pretreatment and during treatment, with between 1 and 8 total time points per patient. The Qiagen DNeasy Blood extraction kit was used to purify genomic DNA from total PBMCs and from tumor samples. PBMCs were collected pretreatment and during treatment and were isolated and stored as previously described.

The source material was PBMCs, sampled around atezolizumab (anti-PD-L1) treatment. Rearrangement joined TRBV7-9 to TRBJ2-2, with 9 bases aligning to TRBD2. This receptor was obtained from a man aged 45-65 years with urothelial cancer. The CDR3 sequence is CASSLIAGDTGELFF. The bases are TGTGCCAGCAGCTTAATAGCGGGAGATACCGGGGAGCTGTTTTTT.